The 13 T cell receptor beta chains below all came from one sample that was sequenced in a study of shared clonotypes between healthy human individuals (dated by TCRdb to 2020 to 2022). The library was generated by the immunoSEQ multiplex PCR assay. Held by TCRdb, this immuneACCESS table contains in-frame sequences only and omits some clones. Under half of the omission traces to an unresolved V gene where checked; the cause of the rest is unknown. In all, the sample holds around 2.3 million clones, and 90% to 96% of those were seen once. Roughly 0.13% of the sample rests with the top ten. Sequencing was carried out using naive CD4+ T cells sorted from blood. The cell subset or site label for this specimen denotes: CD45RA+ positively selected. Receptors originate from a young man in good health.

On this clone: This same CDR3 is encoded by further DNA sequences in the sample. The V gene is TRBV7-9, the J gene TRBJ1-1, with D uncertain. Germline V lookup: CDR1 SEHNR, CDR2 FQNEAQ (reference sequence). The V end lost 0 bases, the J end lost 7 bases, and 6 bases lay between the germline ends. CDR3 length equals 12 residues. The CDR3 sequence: CASSLALGEAFF. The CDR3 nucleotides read TGTGCCAGCAGCTTAGCGCTTGGTGAAGCTTTCTTT.

In nucleotides, the CDR3 is TGTGCCAGCTCACCACAGAGTTCACCCCTCCACTTT. Encoded protein: CASSPQSSPLHF. The chain couples TRBV18 to TRBJ1-6, with no clear D. Deletions cut 1 base from V and 9 bases from J, with 4 bases between. This CDR3 spans 12 amino acids. Germline values: CDR1 KGHSH, CDR2 LQKENI. Looking up the rest from reference TRBV18 and TRBJ1-6 gives the full variable domain: NAGVMQNPRHLVRRRGQEARLRCSPMKGHSHVYWYRQLPEEGLKFMVYLQKENIIDESGMPKERFSAEFPKEGPSILRIQQVVRGDSAAYFCASSPQSSPLHFGNGTRLTVT.

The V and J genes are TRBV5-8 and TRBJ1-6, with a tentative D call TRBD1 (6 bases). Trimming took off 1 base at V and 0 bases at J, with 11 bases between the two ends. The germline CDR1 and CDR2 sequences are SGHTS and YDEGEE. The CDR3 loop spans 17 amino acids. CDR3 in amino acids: CASSLRTASSYNSPLHF. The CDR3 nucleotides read TGTGCCAGCAGCTTGAGGACAGCGAGCTCCTATAATTCACCCCTCCACTTT. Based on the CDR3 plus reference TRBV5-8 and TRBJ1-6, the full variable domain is EAGVTQSPTHLIKTRGQQATLRCSPISGHTSVYWYQQALGLGLQFLLWYDEGEERNRGNFPPRFSGRQFPNYSSELNVNALELEDSALYLCASSLRTASSYNSPLHFGNGTRLTVT.

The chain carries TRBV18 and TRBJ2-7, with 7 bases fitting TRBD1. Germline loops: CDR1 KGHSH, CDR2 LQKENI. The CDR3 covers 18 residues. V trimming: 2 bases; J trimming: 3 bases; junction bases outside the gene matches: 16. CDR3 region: CASSPSDTGDGDNYEQYF. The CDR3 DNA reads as TGTGCCAGCTCACCATCAGACACAGGGGACGGGGATAACTACGAGCAGTACTTC. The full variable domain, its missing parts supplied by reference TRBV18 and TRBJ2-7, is NAGVMQNPRHLVRRRGQEARLRCSPMKGHSHVYWYRQLPEEGLKFMVYLQKENIIDESGMPKERFSAEFPKEGPSILRIQQVVRGDSAAYFCASSPSDTGDGDNYEQYFGPGTRLTVT.

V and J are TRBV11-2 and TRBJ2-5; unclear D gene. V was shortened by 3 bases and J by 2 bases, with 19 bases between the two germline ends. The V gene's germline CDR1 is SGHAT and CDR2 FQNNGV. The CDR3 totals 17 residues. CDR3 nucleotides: TGTGCCAGCAGCTTGAGTTCCGGCGGAAAACCTCAAGAGACCCAGTACTTC. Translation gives CASSLSSGGKPQETQYF.

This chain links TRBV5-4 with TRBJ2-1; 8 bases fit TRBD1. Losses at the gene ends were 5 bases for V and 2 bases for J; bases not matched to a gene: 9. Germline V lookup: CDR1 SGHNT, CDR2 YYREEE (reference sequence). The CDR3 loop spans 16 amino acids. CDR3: CASSPRTGKTYNEQFF. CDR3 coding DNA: TGTGCCAGCAGTCCAAGGACAGGGAAGACCTACAATGAGCAGTTCTTC.

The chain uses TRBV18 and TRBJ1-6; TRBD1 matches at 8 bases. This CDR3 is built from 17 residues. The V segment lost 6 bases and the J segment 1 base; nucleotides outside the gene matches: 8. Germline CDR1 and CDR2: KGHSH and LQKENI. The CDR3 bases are TGTGCCAGCTCTACAGGGGGTAGAGGATCCTATAATTCACCCCTCCACTTT. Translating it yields CASSTGGRGSYNSPLHF.

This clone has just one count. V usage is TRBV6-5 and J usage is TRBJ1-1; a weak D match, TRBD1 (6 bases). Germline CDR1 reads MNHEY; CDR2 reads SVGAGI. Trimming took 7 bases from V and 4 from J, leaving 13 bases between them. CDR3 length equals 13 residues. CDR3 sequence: CASKQGGATEAFF. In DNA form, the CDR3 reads TGTGCCAGCAAACAGGGTGGGGCCACTGAAGCTTTCTTT.

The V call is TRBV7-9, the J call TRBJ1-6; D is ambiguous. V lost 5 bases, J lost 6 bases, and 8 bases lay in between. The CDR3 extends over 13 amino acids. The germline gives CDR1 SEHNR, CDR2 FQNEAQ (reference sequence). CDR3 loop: CASSRGTNSPLHF. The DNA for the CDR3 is TGTGCCAGCAGCCGGGGTACTAATTCACCCCTCCACTTT.

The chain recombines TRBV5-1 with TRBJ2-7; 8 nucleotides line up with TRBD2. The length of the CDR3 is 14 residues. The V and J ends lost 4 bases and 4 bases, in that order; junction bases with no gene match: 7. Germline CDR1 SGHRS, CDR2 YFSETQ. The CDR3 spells CASSEGLGGYEQYF. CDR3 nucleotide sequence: TGCGCCAGCAGCGAGGGACTAGGGGGATACGAGCAGTACTTC. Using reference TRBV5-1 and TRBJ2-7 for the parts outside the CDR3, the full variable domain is KAGVTQTPRYLIKTRGQQVTLSCSPISGHRSVSWYQQTPGQGLQFLFEYFSETQRNKGNFPGRFSGRQFSNSRSEMNVSTLELGDSALYLCASSEGLGGYEQYFGPGTRLTVT.

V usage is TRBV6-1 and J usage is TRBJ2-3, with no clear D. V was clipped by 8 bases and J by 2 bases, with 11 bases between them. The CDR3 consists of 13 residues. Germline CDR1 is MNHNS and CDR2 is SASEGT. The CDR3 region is CASCSMPTDTQYF. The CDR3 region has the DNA TGTGCCAGCTGTTCGATGCCCACAGATACGCAGTATTTT.

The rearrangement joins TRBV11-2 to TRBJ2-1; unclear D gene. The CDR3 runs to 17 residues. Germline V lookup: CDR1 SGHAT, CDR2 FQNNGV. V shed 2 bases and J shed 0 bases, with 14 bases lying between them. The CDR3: CASSLRVDGSSYNEQFF. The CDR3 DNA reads TGTGCCAGCAGCTTAAGGGTTGACGGAAGCTCCTACAATGAGCAGTTCTTC.

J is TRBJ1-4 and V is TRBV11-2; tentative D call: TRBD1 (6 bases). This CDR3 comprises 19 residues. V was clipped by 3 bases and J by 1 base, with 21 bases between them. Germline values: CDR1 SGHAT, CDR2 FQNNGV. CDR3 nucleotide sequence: TGTGCCAGCAGCTTCCGGGACACTACCAAAGGTCGAACTAATGAAAAACTGTTTTTT. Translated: CASSFRDTTKGRTNEKLFF.